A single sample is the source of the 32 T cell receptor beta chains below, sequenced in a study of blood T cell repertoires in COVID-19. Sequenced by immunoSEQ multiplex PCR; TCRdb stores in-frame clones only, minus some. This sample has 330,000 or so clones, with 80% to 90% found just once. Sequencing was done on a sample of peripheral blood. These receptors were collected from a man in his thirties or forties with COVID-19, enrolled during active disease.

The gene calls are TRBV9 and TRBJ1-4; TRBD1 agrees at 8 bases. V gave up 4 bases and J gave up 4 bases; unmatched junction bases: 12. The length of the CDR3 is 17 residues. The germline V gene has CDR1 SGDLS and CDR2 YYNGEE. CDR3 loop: CASSHNPGQGDNEKLFF. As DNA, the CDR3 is TGTGCCAGCAGCCATAACCCTGGACAGGGCGATAATGAAAAACTGTTTTTT.

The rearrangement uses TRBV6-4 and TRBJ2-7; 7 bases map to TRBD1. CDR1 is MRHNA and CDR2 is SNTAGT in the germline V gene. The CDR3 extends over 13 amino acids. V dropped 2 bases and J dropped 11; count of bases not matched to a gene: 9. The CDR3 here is CASSDIAGGTKYF. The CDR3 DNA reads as TGTGCCAGCAGTGACATTGCAGGGGGAACGAAGTACTTC.

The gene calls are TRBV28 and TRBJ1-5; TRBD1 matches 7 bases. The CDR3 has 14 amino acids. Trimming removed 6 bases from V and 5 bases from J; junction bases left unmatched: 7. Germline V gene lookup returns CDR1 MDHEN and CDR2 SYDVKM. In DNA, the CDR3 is TGTGCCAGCAGCTTAGGAGGGGGCCATCAGCCCCAGCATTTT. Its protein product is CASSLGGGHQPQHF.

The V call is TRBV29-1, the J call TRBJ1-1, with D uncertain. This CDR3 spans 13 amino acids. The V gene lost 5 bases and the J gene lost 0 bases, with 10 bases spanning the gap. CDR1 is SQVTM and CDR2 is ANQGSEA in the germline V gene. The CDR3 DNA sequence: TGCAGCGTTTCGGGGAGGATGAACACTGAAGCTTTCTTT. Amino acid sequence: CSVSGRMNTEAFF. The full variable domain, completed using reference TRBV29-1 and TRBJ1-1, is SAVISQKPSRDICQRGTSLTIQCQVDSQVTMMFWYRQQPGQSLTLIATANQGSEATYESGFVIDKFPISRPNLTFSTLTVSNMSPEDSSIYLCSVSGRMNTEAFFGQGTRLTVV.

The DNA of the CDR3 is TGTGCCAGCAGCTCTGACAGGGGGCTGGGCTACACCTTC. This translates into CASSSDRGLGYTF. This chain connects TRBV7-2 to TRBJ1-2; 10 bases line up with TRBD1. After removal of 4 bases from V and 8 bases from J, the junction contained 4 bases not matched to a gene. Per the germline V gene, CDR1 is SGHTA and CDR2 is FQGNSA. The CDR3 is made up of 13 amino acids.

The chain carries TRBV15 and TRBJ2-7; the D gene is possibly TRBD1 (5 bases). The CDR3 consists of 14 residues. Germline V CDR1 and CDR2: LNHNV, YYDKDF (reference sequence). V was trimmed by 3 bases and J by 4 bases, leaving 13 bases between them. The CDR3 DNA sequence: TGTGCCACCAGCAGGGACAAGGTGGCTTACGAGCAGTACTTC. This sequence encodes CATSRDKVAYEQYF.

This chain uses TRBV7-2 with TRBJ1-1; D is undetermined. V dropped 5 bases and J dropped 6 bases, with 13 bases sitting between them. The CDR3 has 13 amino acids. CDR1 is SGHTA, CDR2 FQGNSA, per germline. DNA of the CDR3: TGTGCCAGCAGCCCGGAGACTTGGTCTGAAGCTTTCTTT. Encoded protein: CASSPETWSEAFF.

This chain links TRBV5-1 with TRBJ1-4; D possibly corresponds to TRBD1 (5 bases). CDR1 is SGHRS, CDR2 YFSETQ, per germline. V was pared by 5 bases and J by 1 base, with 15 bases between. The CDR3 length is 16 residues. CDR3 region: CASSSIAGRTNEKLFF. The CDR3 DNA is TGCGCCAGCAGTTCGATCGCAGGGCGAACTAATGAAAAACTGTTTTTT.

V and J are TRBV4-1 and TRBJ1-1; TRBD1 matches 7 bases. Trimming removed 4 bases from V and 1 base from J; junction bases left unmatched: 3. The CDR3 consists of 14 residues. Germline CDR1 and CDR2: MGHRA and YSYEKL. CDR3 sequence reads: CASSPDRENTEAFF. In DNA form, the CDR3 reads TGCGCCAGCAGCCCCGACAGGGAGAACACTGAAGCTTTCTTT.

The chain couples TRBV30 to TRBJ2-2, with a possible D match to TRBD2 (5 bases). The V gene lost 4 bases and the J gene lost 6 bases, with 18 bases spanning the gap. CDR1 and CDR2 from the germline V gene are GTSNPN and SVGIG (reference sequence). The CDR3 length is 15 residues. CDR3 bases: TGTGCCTGGACCTCCAGGTTTTGGGGAGCCGGGGAGCTGTTTTTT. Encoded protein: CAWTSRFWGAGELFF.

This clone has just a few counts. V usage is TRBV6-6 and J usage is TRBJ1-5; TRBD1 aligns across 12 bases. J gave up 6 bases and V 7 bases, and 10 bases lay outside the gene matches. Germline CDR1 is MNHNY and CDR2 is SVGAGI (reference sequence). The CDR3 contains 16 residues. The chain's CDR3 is CASNQPGTGGVQPQHF. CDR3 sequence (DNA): TGTGCCAGCAACCAACCCGGGACAGGGGGCGTTCAGCCCCAGCATTTT.

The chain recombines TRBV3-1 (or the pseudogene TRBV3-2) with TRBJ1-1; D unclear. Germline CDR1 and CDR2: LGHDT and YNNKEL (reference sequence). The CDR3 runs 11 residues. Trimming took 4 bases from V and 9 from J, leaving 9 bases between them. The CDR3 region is CASSRGPQAFF. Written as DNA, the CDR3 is TGTGCCAGCAGCCGCGGGCCGCAAGCTTTCTTT.

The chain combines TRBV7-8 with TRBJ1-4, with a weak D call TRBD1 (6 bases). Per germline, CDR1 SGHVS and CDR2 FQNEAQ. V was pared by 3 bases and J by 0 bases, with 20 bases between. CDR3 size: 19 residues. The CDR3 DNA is TGTGCCAGCAGCTTCTTAGTCGACAGGCCGTTCGCAACTAATGAAAAACTGTTTTTT. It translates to CASSFLVDRPFATNEKLFF.

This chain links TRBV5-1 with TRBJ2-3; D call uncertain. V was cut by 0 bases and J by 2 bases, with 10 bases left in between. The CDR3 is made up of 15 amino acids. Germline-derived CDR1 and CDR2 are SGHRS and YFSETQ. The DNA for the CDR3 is TGCGCCAGCAGCTTGGATTCAGGTTTCACAGATACGCAGTATTTT. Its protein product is CASSLDSGFTDTQYF.

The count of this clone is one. CDR3 DNA: TGTGCCAGCAGCTTAACAGGGACCACTACAGATACGCAGTATTTT. Protein product: CASSLTGTTTDTQYF. This chain connects TRBV7-9 to TRBJ2-3; maybe TRBD1 (6 bases). This CDR3 comprises 15 residues. Between the trimmed V and J ends, which lost 2 bases and 3 bases, there was a span of 12 bases. CDR1 and CDR2 from the germline V gene are SEHNR and FQNEAQ (reference sequence). Full variable domain (rest looked up from reference TRBV7-9 and TRBJ2-3): DTGVSQNPRHKITKRGQNVTFRCDPISEHNRLYWYRQTLGQGPEFLTYFQNEAQLEKSRLLSDRFSAERPKGSFSTLEIQRTEQGDSAMYLCASSLTGTTTDTQYFGPGTRLTVL.

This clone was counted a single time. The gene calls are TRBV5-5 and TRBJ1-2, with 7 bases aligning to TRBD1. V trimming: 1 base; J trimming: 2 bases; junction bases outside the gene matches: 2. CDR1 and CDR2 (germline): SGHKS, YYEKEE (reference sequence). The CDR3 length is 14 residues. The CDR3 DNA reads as TGTGCCAGCAGCTTGAGGGACAGAAACTATGGCTACACCTTC. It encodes CASSLRDRNYGYTF.

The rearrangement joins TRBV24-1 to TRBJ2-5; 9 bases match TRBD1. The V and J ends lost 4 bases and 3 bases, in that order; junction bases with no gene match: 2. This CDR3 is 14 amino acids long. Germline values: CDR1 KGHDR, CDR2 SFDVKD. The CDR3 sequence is CATSDRTGEETQYF. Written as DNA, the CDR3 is TGTGCCACCAGTGACAGGACAGGGGAAGAGACCCAGTACTTC.

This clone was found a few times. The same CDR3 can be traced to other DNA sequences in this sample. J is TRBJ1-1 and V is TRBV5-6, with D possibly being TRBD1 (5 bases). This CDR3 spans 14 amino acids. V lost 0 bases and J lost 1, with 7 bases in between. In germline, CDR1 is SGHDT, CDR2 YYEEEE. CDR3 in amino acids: CASSLAGGNTEAFF. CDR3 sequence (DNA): TGTGCCAGCAGCTTGGCCGGGGGGAACACTGAAGCTTTCTTT.

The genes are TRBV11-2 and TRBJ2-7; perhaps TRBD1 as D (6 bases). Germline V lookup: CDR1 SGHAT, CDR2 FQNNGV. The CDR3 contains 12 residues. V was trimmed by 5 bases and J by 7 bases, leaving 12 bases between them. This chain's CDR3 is CASSPTGWEQYF. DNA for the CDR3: TGTGCCAGCAGCCCAACAGGGTGGGAGCAGTACTTC.

DNA for the CDR3: TGTGCCACCAGTGATTCCCCCAGGGCAGATACGCAGTATTTT. It yields the protein CATSDSPRADTQYF. V gene TRBV24-1 combines with J gene TRBJ2-3; TRBD1 is a possible D gene (5 bases). The germline V and J ends were trimmed by 2 bases and 4 bases, with 9 bases remaining between them. CDR1 and CDR2 (germline): KGHDR, SFDVKD. The CDR3 runs 14 residues.

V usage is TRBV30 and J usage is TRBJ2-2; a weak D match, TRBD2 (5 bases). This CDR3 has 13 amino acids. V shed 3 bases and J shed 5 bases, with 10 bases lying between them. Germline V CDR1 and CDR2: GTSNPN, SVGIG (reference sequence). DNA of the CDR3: TGTGCCTGGAGCCAATCGGGAACCGGGGAGCTGTTTTTT. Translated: CAWSQSGTGELFF.

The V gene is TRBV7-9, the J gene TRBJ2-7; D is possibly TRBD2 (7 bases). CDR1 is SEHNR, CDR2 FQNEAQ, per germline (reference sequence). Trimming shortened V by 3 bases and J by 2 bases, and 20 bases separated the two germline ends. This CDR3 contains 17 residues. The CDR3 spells CASSLRGGDIDPYEQYF. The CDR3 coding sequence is TGTGCCAGCAGCTTGAGGGGGGGGGACATAGACCCCTACGAGCAGTACTTC.

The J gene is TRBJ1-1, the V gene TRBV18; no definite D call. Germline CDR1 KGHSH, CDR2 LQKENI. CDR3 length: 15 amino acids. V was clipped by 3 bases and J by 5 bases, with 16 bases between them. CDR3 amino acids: CASSPLGPAGTEAFF. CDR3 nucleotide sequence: TGTGCCAGCTCACCCTTGGGTCCGGCGGGGACTGAAGCTTTCTTT.

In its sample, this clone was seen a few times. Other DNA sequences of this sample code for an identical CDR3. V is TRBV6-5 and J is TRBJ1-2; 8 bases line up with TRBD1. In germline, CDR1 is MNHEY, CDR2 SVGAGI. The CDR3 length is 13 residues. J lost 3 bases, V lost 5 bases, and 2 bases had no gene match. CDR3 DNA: TGTGCCAGCAGTCCGACAGGGGACTATGGCTACACCTTC. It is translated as CASSPTGDYGYTF.

CDR3 nucleotide sequence: TGTGCCAGCAGTGAAATGGACAACTACGAGCAGTACTTC. Translated: CASSEMDNYEQYF. The V and J genes are TRBV6-1 and TRBJ2-7; possibly TRBD1 for D (5 bases). V lost 2 bases and J 3 bases, leaving 8 bases between the germline ends. The CDR3 runs 13 residues. Germline V CDR1 and CDR2: MNHNS, SASEGT.

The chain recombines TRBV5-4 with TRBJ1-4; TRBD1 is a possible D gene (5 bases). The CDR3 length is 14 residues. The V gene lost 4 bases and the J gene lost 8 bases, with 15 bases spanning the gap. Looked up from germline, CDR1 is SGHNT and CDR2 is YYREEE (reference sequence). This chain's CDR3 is CASSTGGVGEKLFF. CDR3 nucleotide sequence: TGTGCCAGCAGCACGGGGGGGGTAGGGGAAAAACTGTTTTTT.

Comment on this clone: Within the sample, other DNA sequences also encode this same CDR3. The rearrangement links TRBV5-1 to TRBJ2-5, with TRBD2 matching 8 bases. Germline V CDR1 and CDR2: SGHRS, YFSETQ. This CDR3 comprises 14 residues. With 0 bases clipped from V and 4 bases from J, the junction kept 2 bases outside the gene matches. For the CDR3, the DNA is TGCGCCAGCAGCTTGGGGCTAGCGGGAGAGACCCAGTACTTC. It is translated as CASSLGLAGETQYF.

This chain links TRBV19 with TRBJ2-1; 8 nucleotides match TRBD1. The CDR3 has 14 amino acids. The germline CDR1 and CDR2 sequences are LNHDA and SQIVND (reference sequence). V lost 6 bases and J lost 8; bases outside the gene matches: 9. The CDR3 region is CASRDRVSGYEQFF. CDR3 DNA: TGTGCCAGTAGGGACAGGGTTTCTGGCTATGAGCAGTTCTTC.

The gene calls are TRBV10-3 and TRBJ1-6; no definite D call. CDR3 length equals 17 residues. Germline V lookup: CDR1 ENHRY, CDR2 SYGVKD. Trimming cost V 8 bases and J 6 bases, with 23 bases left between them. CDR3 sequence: CAIGREDPSRGNSPLHF. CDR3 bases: TGTGCCATCGGTCGGGAGGACCCGTCTCGGGGTAATTCACCCCTCCACTTT.

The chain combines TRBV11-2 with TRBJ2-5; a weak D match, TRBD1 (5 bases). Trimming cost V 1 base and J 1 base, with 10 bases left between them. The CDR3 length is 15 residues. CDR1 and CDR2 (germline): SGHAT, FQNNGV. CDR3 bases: TGTGCCAGCAGCTTAGTAGGCAGGGCCCAAGAGACCCAGTACTTC. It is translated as CASSLVGRAQETQYF.

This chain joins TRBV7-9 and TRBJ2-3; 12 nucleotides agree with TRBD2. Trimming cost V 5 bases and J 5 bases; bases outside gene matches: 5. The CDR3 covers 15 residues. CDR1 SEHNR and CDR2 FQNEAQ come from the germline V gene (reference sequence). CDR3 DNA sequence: TGTGCCAGCAGCCGACTAGCGGGAGAGGAAGATACGCAGTATTTT. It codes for CASSRLAGEEDTQYF.

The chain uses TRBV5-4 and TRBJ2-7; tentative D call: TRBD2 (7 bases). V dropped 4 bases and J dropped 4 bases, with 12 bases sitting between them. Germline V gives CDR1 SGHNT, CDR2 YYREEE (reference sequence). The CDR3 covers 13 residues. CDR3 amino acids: CASSRGGGYEQYF. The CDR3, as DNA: TGTGCCAGCAGCCGGGGAGGGGGATACGAGCAGTACTTC. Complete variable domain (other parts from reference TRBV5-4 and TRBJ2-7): ETGVTQSPTHLIKTRGQQVTLRCSSQSGHNTVSWYQQALGQGPQFIFQYYREEENGRGNFPPRFSGLQFPNYSSELNVNALELDDSALYLCASSRGGGYEQYFGPGTRLTVT.